These 10 T cell receptor beta chains were sequenced from one sample in a study of Graves' ophthalmopathy and Graves' hyperthyroidism. TCR beta CDR3 regions were amplified from RNA transcripts. The first round was an RT-PCR with HTBI primers, and the second round was a multiplex PCR. MiXCR, run by TCRdb on the multiplex PCR reads, gives a single entry per CDR3 protein. The sample contains 200,000 to 300,000 distinct CDR3 sequences, 45% to 55% of which appear only once. The sequencing input was peripheral blood. The receptors stem from an adult man with Graves' ophthalmopathy.

Comment on this clonotype: A junction end diverges from the germline sequence, so it may reflect a read error. The chain employs TRBV10-3 and TRBJ1-2, with D uncertain. This CDR3 contains 12 residues. Germline lookup yields CDR1 ENHRY and CDR2 SYGVKD. The CDR3, as DNA: TGTGCCAGCAGTTCCGACTTATATGGCTACACCTTC. Its translation is CASSSDLYGYTF.

The chain combines TRBV20-1 with TRBJ2-7; 12 bases align to TRBD2. Unmatched junction bases numbered 1, after V lost 5 bases and J lost 2 bases. This CDR3 has 13 amino acids. Germline assignment: CDR1 DFQATT and CDR2 SNEGSKA (reference sequence). This CDR3 reads CSARLAGAYEQYF. The DNA for the CDR3 is TGCAGTGCTCGACTAGCGGGAGCCTACGAGCAGTACTTC.

For this clonotype: At one boundary the junction diverges from the germline segment, which might be a read error. The chain has TRBV2 and TRBJ1-6; 9 nucleotides match TRBD1. The CDR3 length is 15 residues. From germline, CDR1 is SNHLY and CDR2 FYNNEI. The CDR3 nucleotides are TGTGCCAGCAGTGGCGGACAGGGGATTAATTCGCCCCTCCACTTT. Protein: CASSGGQGINSPLHF.

This clonotype was observed once. This CDR3 is CASSLSRDTQYF. The CDR3 DNA reads TGTGCCAGCAGCTTGTCGCGTGATACGCAGTATTTT. The V call is TRBV5-4, the J call TRBJ2-3; no clear D gene. Between the trimmed V and J ends, which lost 1 base and 6 bases, there was a span of 6 bases. This CDR3 is built from 12 residues. Germline V lookup: CDR1 SGHNT, CDR2 YYREEE (reference sequence).

The V call is TRBV12-3 or TRBV12-4, the J call TRBJ2-7; 7 bases align to TRBD1. This CDR3 has 12 residues. V trimming: 8 bases; J trimming: 3 bases; junction bases outside the gene matches: 4. The CDR3 here is CASSWDSYEQYF. Written as DNA, the CDR3 is TGTGCCAGCTCTTGGGACAGCTACGAGCAGTACTTC.

J is TRBJ2-6 and V is TRBV24-1; D is undetermined. This CDR3 spans 15 amino acids. Germline V lookup: CDR1 KGHDR, CDR2 SFDVKD. V was pared by 3 bases and J by 1 base, with 6 bases between. Here the CDR3 reads CATSDPNSGANVLTF. The CDR3 coding sequence is TGTGCCACCAGTGATCCAAATTCTGGGGCCAACGTCCTGACTTTC.

V is TRBV11-2 and J is TRBJ1-1; D uncertain. The length of the CDR3 is 14 residues. From germline, CDR1 is SGHAT and CDR2 FQNNGV. Trimming pared 0 bases from V and 1 base from J, leaving 6 bases between. This CDR3 is CASSLESRNTEAFF. The CDR3 bases are TGTGCCAGCAGCTTAGAAAGCAGGAACACTGAAGCTTTCTTT.

The rearrangement uses TRBV12-3 or TRBV12-4 and TRBJ2-5; tentative D call: TRBD2 (6 bases). V was cut by 5 bases and J by 5 bases, with 12 bases left in between. There are 13 residues in the CDR3. CDR3 amino acids: CASSRSTSETQYF. DNA of the CDR3: TGTGCCAGCAGTAGATCGACTAGTGAGACCCAGTACTTC.

A word on this clonotype: Germline is not matched at one junction end, which may reflect a read error. This chain joins TRBV9 and TRBJ2-2, with D possibly being TRBD2 (5 bases). The CDR3 is 15 amino acids. Germline lookup yields CDR1 SGDLS and CDR2 YYNGEE. The CDR3 coding sequence is TGTGCCAGCAGCTTAGGTTGGAACGAACACCGGGGAGCTGTTTTT. It is translated as CASSLGWNEHRGAVF.

This clonotype was seen many times. The chain joins TRBV7-8 to TRBJ1-3; D call uncertain. CDR3 size: 17 residues. CDR1 is SGHVS, CDR2 FQNEAQ, per germline. Trimming stripped 2 bases from V and 3 bases from J, with 17 bases between. Here the CDR3 reads CASSLQPAVGIGNTIYF. The CDR3 region has the DNA TGTGCCAGCAGCTTACAGCCCGCCGTGGGGATTGGAAACACCATATATTTT.